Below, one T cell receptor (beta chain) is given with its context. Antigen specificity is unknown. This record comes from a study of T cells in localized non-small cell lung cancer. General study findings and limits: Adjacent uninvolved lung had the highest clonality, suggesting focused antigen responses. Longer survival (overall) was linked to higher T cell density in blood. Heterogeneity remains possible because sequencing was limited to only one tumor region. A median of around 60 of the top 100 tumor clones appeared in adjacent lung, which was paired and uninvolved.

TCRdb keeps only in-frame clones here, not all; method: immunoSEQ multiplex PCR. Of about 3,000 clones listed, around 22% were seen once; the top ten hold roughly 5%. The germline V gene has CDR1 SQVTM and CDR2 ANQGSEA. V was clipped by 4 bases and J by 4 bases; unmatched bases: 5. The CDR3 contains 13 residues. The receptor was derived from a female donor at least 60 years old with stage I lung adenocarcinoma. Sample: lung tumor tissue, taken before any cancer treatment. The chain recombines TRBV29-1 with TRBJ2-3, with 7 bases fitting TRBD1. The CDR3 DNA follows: TGCAGCGTTGTGAACAGGGGACCAGATACGCAGTATTTT. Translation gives CSVVNRGPDTQYF.